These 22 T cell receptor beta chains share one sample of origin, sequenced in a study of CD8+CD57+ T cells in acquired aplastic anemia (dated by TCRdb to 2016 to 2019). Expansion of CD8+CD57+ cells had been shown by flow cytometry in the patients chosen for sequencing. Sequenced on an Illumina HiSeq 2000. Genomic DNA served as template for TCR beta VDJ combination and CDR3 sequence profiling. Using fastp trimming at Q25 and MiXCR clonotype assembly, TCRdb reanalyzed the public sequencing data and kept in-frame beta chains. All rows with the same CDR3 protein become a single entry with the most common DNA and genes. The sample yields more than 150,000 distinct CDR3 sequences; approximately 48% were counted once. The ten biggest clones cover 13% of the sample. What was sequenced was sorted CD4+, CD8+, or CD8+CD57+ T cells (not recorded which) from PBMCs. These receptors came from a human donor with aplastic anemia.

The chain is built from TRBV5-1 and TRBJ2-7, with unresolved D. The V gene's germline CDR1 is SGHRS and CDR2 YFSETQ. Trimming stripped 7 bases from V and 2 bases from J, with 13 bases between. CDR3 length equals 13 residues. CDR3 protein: CASGPAPAYEQYF. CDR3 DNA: TGCGCCAGCGGACCAGCTCCAGCCTACGAGCAGTACTTC.

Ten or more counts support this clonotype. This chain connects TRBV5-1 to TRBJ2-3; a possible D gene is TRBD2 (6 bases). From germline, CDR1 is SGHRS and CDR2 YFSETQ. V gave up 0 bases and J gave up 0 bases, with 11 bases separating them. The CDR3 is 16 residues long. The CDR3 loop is CASSLVGGTSTDTQYF. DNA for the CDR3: TGCGCCAGCAGCTTGGTTGGCGGGACTAGCACAGATACGCAGTATTTT.

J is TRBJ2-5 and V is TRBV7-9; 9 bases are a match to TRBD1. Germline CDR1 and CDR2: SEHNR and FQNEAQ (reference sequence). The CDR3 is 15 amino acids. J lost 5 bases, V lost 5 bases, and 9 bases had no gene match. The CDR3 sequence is CASSPGDRVSETQYF. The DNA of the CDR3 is TGTGCCAGCAGCCCCGGGGACAGGGTATCGGAGACCCAGTACTTC. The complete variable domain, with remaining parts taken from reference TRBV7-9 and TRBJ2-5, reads DTGVSQNPRHKITKRGQNVTFRCDPISEHNRLYWYRQTLGQGPEFLTYFQNEAQLEKSRLLSDRFSAERPKGSFSTLEIQRTEQGDSAMYLCASSPGDRVSETQYFGPGTRLLVL.

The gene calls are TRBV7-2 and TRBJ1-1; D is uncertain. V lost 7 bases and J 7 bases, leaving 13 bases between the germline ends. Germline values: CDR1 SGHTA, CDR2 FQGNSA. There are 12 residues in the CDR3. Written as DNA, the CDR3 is TGTGCCAGCACCCTGCGGGTTAATGAAGCTTTCTTT. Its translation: CASTLRVNEAFF.

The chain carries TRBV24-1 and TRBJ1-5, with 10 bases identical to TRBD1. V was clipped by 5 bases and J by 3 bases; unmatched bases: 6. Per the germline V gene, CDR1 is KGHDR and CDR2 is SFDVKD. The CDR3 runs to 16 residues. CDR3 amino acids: CATSAGTGALNQPQHF. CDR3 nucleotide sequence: TGTGCCACCAGTGCCGGGACAGGGGCCCTCAATCAGCCCCAGCATTTT.

The CDR3 loop reads CASTRDSGDEQFF. CDR3 nucleotide sequence: TGTGCCAGCACAAGGGACAGTGGTGATGAGCAGTTCTTC. The gene calls are TRBV2 and TRBJ2-1, with 7 bases lining up with TRBD1. Germline-derived CDR1 and CDR2 are SNHLY and FYNNEI. This CDR3 has 13 residues. The V gene end was trimmed by 7 bases and the J gene end by 8 bases; junction bases not matched to a gene: 8.

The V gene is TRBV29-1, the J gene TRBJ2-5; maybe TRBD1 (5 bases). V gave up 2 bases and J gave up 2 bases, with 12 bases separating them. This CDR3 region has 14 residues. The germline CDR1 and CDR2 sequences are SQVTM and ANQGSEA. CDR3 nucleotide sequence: TGCAGCGTTGAACTCGCCAGGGCTCAAGAGACCCAGTACTTC. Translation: CSVELARAQETQYF.

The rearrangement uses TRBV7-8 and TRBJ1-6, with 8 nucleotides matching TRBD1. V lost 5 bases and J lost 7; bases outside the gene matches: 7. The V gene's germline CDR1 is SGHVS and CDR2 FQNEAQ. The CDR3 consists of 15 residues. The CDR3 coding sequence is TGTGCCAGCAGCCCTTGGACAGGGATGAATTCACCCCTCCACTTT. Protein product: CASSPWTGMNSPLHF.

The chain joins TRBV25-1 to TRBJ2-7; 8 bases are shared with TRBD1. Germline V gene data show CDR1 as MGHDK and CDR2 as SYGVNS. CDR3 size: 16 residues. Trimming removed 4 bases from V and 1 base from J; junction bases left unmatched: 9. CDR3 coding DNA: TGTGCCAGCAGTGCGGCCAGACAGGGGAGATCCTACGAGCAGTACTTC. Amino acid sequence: CASSAARQGRSYEQYF.

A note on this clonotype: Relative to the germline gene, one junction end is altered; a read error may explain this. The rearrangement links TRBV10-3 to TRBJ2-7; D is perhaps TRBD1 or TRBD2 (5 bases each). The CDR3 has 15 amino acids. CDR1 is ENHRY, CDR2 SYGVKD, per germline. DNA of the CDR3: TGTGCCAGCAGTTACGGTCAGGGACCCCCCTACGAGCAGTACTTC. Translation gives CASSYGQGPPYEQYF.

In DNA, the CDR3 is TGTGCCAGCGTACTAGCGGGGTGGTCCTACAATGAGCAGTTCTTC. It is translated as CASVLAGWSYNEQFF. The gene calls are TRBV11-1 and TRBJ2-1; 10 bases are a match to TRBD2. V was clipped by 8 bases and J by 1 base; unmatched bases: 5. Germline CDR1 is SGHAT and CDR2 is FQDESV (reference sequence). The CDR3 consists of 15 residues.

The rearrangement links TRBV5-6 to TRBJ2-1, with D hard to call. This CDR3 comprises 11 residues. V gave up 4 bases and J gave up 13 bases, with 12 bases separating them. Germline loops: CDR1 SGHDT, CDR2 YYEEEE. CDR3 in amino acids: CASSPVAGQFF. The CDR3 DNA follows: TGTGCCAGCAGCCCGGTTGCAGGACAGTTCTTC.

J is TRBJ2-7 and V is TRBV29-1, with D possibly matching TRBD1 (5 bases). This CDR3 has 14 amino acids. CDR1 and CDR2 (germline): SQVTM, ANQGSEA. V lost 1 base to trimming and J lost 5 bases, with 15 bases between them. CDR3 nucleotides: TGCAGCGTTGAAGTGTGGGGCGCAGTCGACGAGCAGTACTTC. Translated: CSVEVWGAVDEQYF.

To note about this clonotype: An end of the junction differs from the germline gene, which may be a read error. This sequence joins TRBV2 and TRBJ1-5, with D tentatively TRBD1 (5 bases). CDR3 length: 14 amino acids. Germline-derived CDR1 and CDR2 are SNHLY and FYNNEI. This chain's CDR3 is CASSCQGPPQPQNF. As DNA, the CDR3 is TGTGCCAGCAGTTGTCAGGGTCCCCCTCAGCCCCAGAATTTT.

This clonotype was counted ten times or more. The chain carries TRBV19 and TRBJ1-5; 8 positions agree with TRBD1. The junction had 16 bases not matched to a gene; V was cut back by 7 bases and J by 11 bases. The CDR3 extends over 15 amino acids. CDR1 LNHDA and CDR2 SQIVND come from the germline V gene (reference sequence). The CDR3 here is CASNDRGSTLESQHF. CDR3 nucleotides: TGTGCCAGTAATGACAGGGGCAGCACGTTGGAGTCCCAGCATTTT.

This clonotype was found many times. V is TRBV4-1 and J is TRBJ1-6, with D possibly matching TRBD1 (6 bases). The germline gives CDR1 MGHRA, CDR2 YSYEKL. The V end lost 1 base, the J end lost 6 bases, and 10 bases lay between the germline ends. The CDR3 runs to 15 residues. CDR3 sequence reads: CASSQVAGVNSPLHF. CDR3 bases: TGCGCCAGCAGCCAAGTGGCAGGGGTTAATTCACCCCTCCACTTT.

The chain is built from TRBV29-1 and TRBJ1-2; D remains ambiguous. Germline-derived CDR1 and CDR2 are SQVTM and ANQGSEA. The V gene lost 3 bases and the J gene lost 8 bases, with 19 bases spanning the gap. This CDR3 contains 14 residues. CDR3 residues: CSVDGGQAGYGYTF. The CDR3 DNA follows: TGCAGCGTTGACGGAGGTCAGGCTGGTTACGGCTACACCTTC.

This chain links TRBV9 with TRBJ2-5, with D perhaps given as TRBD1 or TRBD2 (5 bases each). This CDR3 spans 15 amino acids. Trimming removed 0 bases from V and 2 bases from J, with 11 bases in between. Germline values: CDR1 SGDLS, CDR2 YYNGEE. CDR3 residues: CASSVGDRTQETQYF. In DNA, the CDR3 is TGTGCCAGCAGCGTAGGGGACCGGACTCAAGAGACCCAGTACTTC.

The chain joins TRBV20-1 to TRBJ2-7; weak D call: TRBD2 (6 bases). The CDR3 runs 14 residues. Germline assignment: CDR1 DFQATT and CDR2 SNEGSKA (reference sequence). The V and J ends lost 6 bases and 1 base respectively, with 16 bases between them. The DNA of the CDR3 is TGCAGTGCCGAGAAGGGCGGGGAGTCCTACGAGCAGTACTTC. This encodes CSAEKGGESYEQYF.

The CDR3 spells CSAGGQGFTEAFF. The CDR3 coding sequence is TGCAGTGCGGGGGGACAGGGGTTCACTGAAGCTTTCTTT. J is TRBJ1-1 and V is TRBV20-1; 10 nucleotides align to TRBD1. The CDR3 is 13 amino acids. J gave up 4 bases and V 6 bases, and 5 bases lay outside the gene matches. The V gene's germline CDR1 is DFQATT and CDR2 SNEGSKA (reference sequence).

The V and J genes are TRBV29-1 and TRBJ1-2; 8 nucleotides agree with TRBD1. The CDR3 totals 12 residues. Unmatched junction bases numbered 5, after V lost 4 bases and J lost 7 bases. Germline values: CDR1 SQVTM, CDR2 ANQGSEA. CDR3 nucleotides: TGCAGCGTTGGGGACAGGATTTGTGGCTACACCTTC. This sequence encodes CSVGDRICGYTF.

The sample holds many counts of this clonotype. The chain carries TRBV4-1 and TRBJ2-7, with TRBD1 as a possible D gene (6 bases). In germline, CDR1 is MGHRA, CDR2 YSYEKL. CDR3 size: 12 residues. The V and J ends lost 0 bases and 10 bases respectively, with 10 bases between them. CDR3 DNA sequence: TGCGCCAGCAGCCAAGACAAGGACAGTCAGTACTTC. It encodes CASSQDKDSQYF.